These 28 T cell receptor beta chains share one sample of origin, sequenced in a study of blood T cell repertoires in COVID-19. The data were produced by immunoSEQ multiplex PCR, yet TCRdb's version contains in-frame clones alone and is incomplete. This sample has around 140,000 clones, with approximately 80% found just once. The specimen sequenced was PBMCs or T cells enriched from blood (not recorded which). The receptor source for this set is a man between 50 and 59 years old in a cohort exposed to, infected with or recovered from COVID-19 (not recorded which).

The chain has TRBV6-5 and TRBJ1-3, with unresolved D. This CDR3 region has 13 residues. Trimming removed 6 bases from V and 0 bases from J, with 6 bases in between. CDR1 and CDR2 from the germline V gene are MNHEY and SVGAGI. CDR3 region: CASRSSSGNTIYF. The CDR3 DNA reads as TGTGCCAGCAGGTCCAGCTCTGGAAACACCATATATTTT.

The rearrangement uses TRBV13 and TRBJ2-7; D remains ambiguous. V dropped 3 bases and J dropped 2 bases, with 11 bases sitting between them. CDR1 is PRHDT, CDR2 FYEKMQ, per germline (reference sequence). This CDR3 spans 14 amino acids. This CDR3 reads CASSLGFNPYEQYF. CDR3 nucleotide sequence: TGTGCCAGCAGCTTGGGCTTCAATCCCTACGAGCAGTACTTC.

V and J are TRBV2 and TRBJ1-6; no clear D gene. Trimming left V 3 bases short and J 7 bases short, with 28 bases between. The CDR3 is 20 amino acids. CDR1 SNHLY and CDR2 FYNNEI come from the germline V gene. In DNA form, the CDR3 reads TGTGCCAGCAGTGACAGTCGAGGCAGGCACCCCCCCGGCGGGAATTCACCCCTCCACTTT. This encodes CASSDSRGRHPPGGNSPLHF.

The chain uses TRBV27 and TRBJ1-1, with D unresolved. Germline CDR1 is MNHEY and CDR2 is SMNVEV (reference sequence). This CDR3 is built from 14 residues. Trimming removed 2 bases at V and 2 bases at J, with 9 bases between. CDR3 residues: CASSLGSVNTEAFF. The CDR3 nucleotides are TGTGCCAGCAGTTTAGGCAGCGTCAACACTGAAGCTTTCTTT.

The count of this clone is one. The chain recombines TRBV5-1 with TRBJ1-6; D possibly corresponds to TRBD1 (5 bases). Trimming left V 0 bases short and J 5 bases short, with 12 bases between. Germline loops: CDR1 SGHRS, CDR2 YFSETQ. The CDR3 length is 16 residues. The CDR3: CASSLVQGVDNSPLHF. CDR3 nucleotide sequence: TGCGCCAGCAGCTTGGTCCAGGGCGTTGATAATTCACCCCTCCACTTT.

The chain carries TRBV19 and TRBJ1-2; perhaps TRBD1 as D (5 bases). This CDR3 contains 14 residues. Trimming stripped 3 bases from V and 6 bases from J, with 14 bases between. The germline V gene encodes CDR1 LNHDA and CDR2 SQIVND (reference sequence). The CDR3 loop is CASSIEGRVNGYTF. The CDR3 coding sequence is TGTGCCAGTAGTATTGAAGGCAGGGTAAATGGCTACACCTTC.

V usage is TRBV18 and J usage is TRBJ2-1; 12 bases align to TRBD2. Trimming at V came to 3 bases and at J to 7 bases, leaving 4 bases not matched to a gene. Germline loops: CDR1 KGHSH, CDR2 LQKENI. This CDR3 contains 15 residues. Here the CDR3 reads CASSPSTSGSNEQFF. Here the CDR3 DNA reads TGTGCCAGCTCACCTTCGACTAGCGGGAGTAATGAGCAGTTCTTC.

The rearrangement joins TRBV12-3 or TRBV12-4 to TRBJ1-5, with TRBD1 identical over 7 bases. Unmatched junction bases numbered 7, after V lost 5 bases and J lost 9 bases. The CDR3 contains 13 residues. CDR3 DNA: TGTGCCAGCAGTCCGACAGGGCGTGTGCCCCAGCATTTT. This encodes CASSPTGRVPQHF.

A single count supports this clone. CDR3 sequence reads: CASSIRLAGPSTDTQYF. The DNA for the CDR3 is TGTGCCAGCAGCATAAGACTAGCGGGGCCTAGCACAGATACGCAGTATTTT. The V gene is TRBV5-4, the J gene TRBJ2-3, with 11 bases aligning to TRBD2. V gave up 4 bases and J gave up 0 bases; unmatched junction bases: 7. The CDR3 runs 17 residues. From germline, CDR1 is SGHNT and CDR2 YYREEE (reference sequence).

The rearrangement uses TRBV7-9 and TRBJ2-2; D ambiguous. CDR1 and CDR2 from the germline V gene are SEHNR and FQNEAQ (reference sequence). CDR3 length: 12 residues. Trimming pared 1 base from V and 7 bases from J, leaving 4 bases between. The CDR3 here is CASSLDIGELFF. The CDR3 region has the DNA TGTGCCAGCAGCTTAGACATCGGGGAGCTGTTTTTT.

This clone has a single count. The genes are TRBV9 and TRBJ2-7; possible D gene TRBD2, 7 bases. V shed 3 bases and J shed 5 bases, with 21 bases lying between them. The length of the CDR3 is 16 residues. Germline lookup yields CDR1 SGDLS and CDR2 YYNGEE. CDR3 nucleotide sequence: TGTGCCAGCAGCGCCCCCCAACAGGGAGGGACCCACGAGCAGTACTTC. Translated, it gives CASSAPQQGGTHEQYF.

The chain couples TRBV24-1 to TRBJ2-1; 9 bases are a match to TRBD2. After removal of 9 bases from V and 3 bases from J, the junction contained 2 bases not matched to a gene. Germline V gene sequence: CDR1 KGHDR, CDR2 SFDVKD. There are 13 residues in the CDR3. DNA of the CDR3: TGTGCCACCTCTAGCGGGGACTACAATGAGCAGTTCTTC. Protein product: CATSSGDYNEQFF.

The chain employs TRBV2 and TRBJ2-7; D may be TRBD1 (5 bases). CDR1 and CDR2 (germline): SNHLY, FYNNEI. There are 12 residues in the CDR3. V lost 7 bases, J lost 0 bases, and 7 bases lay in between. CDR3 in amino acids: CASTRASYEQYF. The DNA for the CDR3 is TGTGCCAGCACCAGGGCCTCCTACGAGCAGTACTTC.

The chain joins TRBV5-4 to TRBJ1-3; tentative D call: TRBD1 (5 bases). With 3 bases removed from V and 0 bases from J, the gap between germline ends came to 13 bases. Germline assignment: CDR1 SGHNT and CDR2 YYREEE (reference sequence). The CDR3 runs to 16 residues. DNA for the CDR3: TGTGCCAGCAGCTCGGGCGGGACCCGCTCTGGAAACACCATATATTTT. Translated, it gives CASSSGGTRSGNTIYF.

The genes are TRBV7-6 and TRBJ2-5; D not resolved. V shed 5 bases and J shed 0 bases, with 4 bases lying between them. The CDR3 has 12 amino acids. Germline assignment: CDR1 SGHVS and CDR2 FNYEAQ. CDR3 DNA sequence: TGTGCCAGCAGCGCGTACCAAGAGACCCAGTACTTC. The encoded protein is CASSAYQETQYF.

J is TRBJ1-3 and V is TRBV3-1 (or the pseudogene TRBV3-2); D might be TRBD1 (5 bases). The CDR3 sequence is 14 residues long. V was cut by 3 bases and J by 4 bases, with 10 bases left in between. CDR1 is LGHDT, CDR2 YNNKEL, per germline (reference sequence). CDR3 loop: CASSQTAGGNTIYF. The CDR3 bases are TGTGCCAGCAGCCAGACAGCGGGGGGAAACACCATATATTTT.

J is TRBJ1-3 and V is TRBV30, with D hard to call. CDR3 size: 12 residues. The germline CDR1 and CDR2 sequences are GTSNPN and SVGIG (reference sequence). V was cut by 2 bases and J by 10 bases, with 12 bases left in between. CDR3 sequence: CAWSLGERTIYF. The DNA of the CDR3 is TGTGCCTGGAGTTTGGGAGAGAGAACCATATATTTT.

To note about this clone: Other DNA sequences from this sample encode an identical CDR3 as well. This chain uses TRBV2 with TRBJ2-2; D call uncertain. This CDR3 has 12 residues. CDR1 and CDR2 (germline): SNHLY, FYNNEI. Trimming removed 6 bases at V and 5 bases at J, with 7 bases between. CDR3 protein: CASSGDTGELFF. CDR3 nucleotide sequence: TGTGCCAGCAGCGGAGATACCGGGGAGCTGTTTTTT.

V gene TRBV3-1 (or the pseudogene TRBV3-2) combines with J gene TRBJ1-1, with 7 bases lining up with TRBD1. Per the germline V gene, CDR1 is LGHDT and CDR2 is YNNKEL (reference sequence). V trimming: 2 bases; J trimming: 1 base; junction bases outside the gene matches: 7. This CDR3 spans 16 amino acids. In DNA form, the CDR3 reads TGTGCCAGCAGCCAACCGGACAGGTCGAGGAACACTGAAGCTTTCTTT. This encodes CASSQPDRSRNTEAFF.

The genes are TRBV5-8 and TRBJ1-1, with D possibly TRBD1 on 5 matching bases. CDR1 SGHTS and CDR2 YDEGEE come from the germline V gene. V lost 2 bases and J lost 5, with 7 bases in between. The CDR3 loop spans 12 amino acids. In DNA form, the CDR3 reads TGTGCCAGCAGCTTCGGGGGAACTGAAGCTTTCTTT. Protein product: CASSFGGTEAFF.

The chain employs TRBV20-1 and TRBJ2-7; D gene unclear. V was cut by 5 bases and J by 2 bases, with 7 bases left in between. The CDR3 loop spans 11 amino acids. The V gene's germline CDR1 is DFQATT and CDR2 SNEGSKA (reference sequence). CDR3 DNA sequence: TGCAGTGCTGCGGCTACCTACGAGCAGTACTTC. Translating it yields CSAAATYEQYF.

The gene calls are TRBV18 and TRBJ1-3; D remains unclear. In germline, CDR1 is KGHSH, CDR2 LQKENI. Between the trimmed V and J ends, which lost 3 bases and 3 bases, there was a span of 12 bases. The CDR3 sequence is 15 residues long. The CDR3 region is CASSPRPFGGNTIYF. Written as DNA, the CDR3 is TGTGCCAGCTCACCCAGGCCCTTCGGTGGAAACACCATATATTTT.

The chain combines TRBV5-1 with TRBJ1-2, with 7 bases that match TRBD1. This CDR3 contains 13 residues. The germline V gene encodes CDR1 SGHRS and CDR2 YFSETQ. J was trimmed by 2 bases and V by 4 bases; bases with no gene match: 2. For the CDR3, the DNA is TGCGCCAGCAGCGAACAGGGGAACTATGGCTACACCTTC. It yields the protein CASSEQGNYGYTF.

This clone was found once. The V and J genes are TRBV9 and TRBJ1-2, with D maybe TRBD1 (5 bases). Trimming shortened V by 0 bases and J by 2 bases, and 8 bases separated the two germline ends. Germline loops: CDR1 SGDLS, CDR2 YYNGEE. The CDR3 has 14 amino acids. CDR3 region: CASSVEGLNYGYTF. Here the CDR3 DNA reads TGTGCCAGCAGCGTAGAGGGACTGAACTATGGCTACACCTTC.

The chain uses TRBV24-1 and TRBJ2-7; weak D call: TRBD2 (6 bases). The CDR3 is 14 residues long. CDR1 and CDR2 (germline): KGHDR, SFDVKD. The V and J ends lost 7 bases and 5 bases respectively, with 17 bases between them. DNA of the CDR3: TGTGCCACCAGCCTCGCGGGGTACCCCCACGAGCAGTACTTC. Residues: CATSLAGYPHEQYF.

This clone was counted a single time. The V call is TRBV7-2, the J call TRBJ1-6; 8 bases match TRBD1. Germline V gives CDR1 SGHTA, CDR2 FQGNSA. With V trimmed by 2 bases and J by 10 bases, 10 bases remained unmatched. This CDR3 is 16 amino acids long. The CDR3 sequence: CASSLSGAGGFSPLHF. CDR3 nucleotides: TGTGCCAGCAGCTTATCGGGAGCAGGGGGCTTCTCACCCCTCCACTTT.

The chain recombines TRBV25-1 with TRBJ2-5; tentative D call: TRBD1 (5 bases). Germline V CDR1 and CDR2: MGHDK, SYGVNS. This CDR3 has 17 residues. The V end lost 2 bases, the J end lost 1 base, and 17 bases lay between the germline ends. This CDR3 reads CASSEGSQGITQETQYF. CDR3 DNA sequence: TGTGCCAGCAGTGAAGGAAGTCAGGGCATAACCCAAGAGACCCAGTACTTC.

The chain is built from TRBV3-1 (or the pseudogene TRBV3-2) and TRBJ1-6; D not resolved. Germline CDR1 reads LGHDT; CDR2 reads YNNKEL (reference sequence). This CDR3 is 19 amino acids long. Trimming took 0 bases from V and 0 from J, leaving 15 bases between them. CDR3 in DNA: TGTGCCAGCAGCCAAGATGTCCAGCGGGCGAGCTCCTATAATTCACCCCTCCACTTT. Translating gives CASSQDVQRASSYNSPLHF.